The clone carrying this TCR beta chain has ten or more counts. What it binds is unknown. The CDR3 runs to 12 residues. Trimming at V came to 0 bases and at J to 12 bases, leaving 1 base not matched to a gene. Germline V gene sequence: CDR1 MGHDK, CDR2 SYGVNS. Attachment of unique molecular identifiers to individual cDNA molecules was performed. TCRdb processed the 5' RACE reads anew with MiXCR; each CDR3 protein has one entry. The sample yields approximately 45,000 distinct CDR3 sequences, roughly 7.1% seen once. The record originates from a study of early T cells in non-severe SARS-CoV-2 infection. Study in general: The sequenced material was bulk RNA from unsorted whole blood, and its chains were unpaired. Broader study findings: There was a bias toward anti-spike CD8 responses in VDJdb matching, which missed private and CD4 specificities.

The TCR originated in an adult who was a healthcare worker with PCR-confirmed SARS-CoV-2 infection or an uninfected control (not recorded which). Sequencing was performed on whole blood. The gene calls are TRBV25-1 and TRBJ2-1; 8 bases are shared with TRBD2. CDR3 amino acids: CASSEYGGAQFF. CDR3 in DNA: TGTGCCAGCAGTGAATACGGGGGGGCGCAGTTCTTC.